This T cell receptor (beta chain) was identified in a study of T cell responses to AZD1222 COVID-19 vaccine. Study observations and caveats: The donors showed a predominance of white British ancestry and of females, with possible underestimation of clonal diversity. Spike regions recognized by vaccine-associated CD4 TCRs spanned the protein, led by 160-218 and 743-854.

Repertoires were generated with immunoSEQ multiplex PCR, while TCRdb's copy carries only in-frame clones and drops some. The sample gives approximately 120,000 clones, about 87% of which show up once; 4.4% is in the top ten. The CDR3 sequence is 13 residues long. Deletions cut 2 bases from V and 3 bases from J, with 7 bases between. Germline lookup yields CDR1 SEHNR and CDR2 FQNEAQ (reference sequence). Details on this clone: Its antigen remains unknown.

Sample: peripheral blood, taken 28 days after the second AZD1222 dose. The genes are TRBV7-9 and TRBJ2-5; no firm D call. This clonotype originated in an adult who received the AZD1222 COVID-19 vaccine. The chain's CDR3 is CASSLQGEETQYF. The CDR3 nucleotides are TGTGCCAGCAGCTTACAAGGAGAAGAGACCCAGTACTTC.